This T cell receptor beta chain was documented in a study of cytomegalovirus exposure and HLA in healthy donors. Across the study: Earlier sequencing of about 179 million T cells yielded about 120 million unique TCR beta sequences. General study points: A prior analysis recorded that most TCR beta V segments were productive about 87% or about 30% of the time.

The CDR3 is made up of 17 amino acids. V lost 0 bases, J lost 2 bases, and 14 bases lay in between. Germline V gene lookup returns CDR1 LGHNA and CDR2 YSLEER. The PCR made use of 60 Vbeta and 13 Jbeta primers. Per the original methods: Counted up in a later analysis, unique TCR beta chains came to about 80 million, with around 11 million shared. Measured with immunoSEQ multiplex PCR; TCRdb has only the in-frame clones, and not every one. Clone size and V and J calls were adopted from that table, with D and trimming inferred from the DNA. The table lists around 140,000 clones. About this clone: Its antigen is undetermined.

Nominally healthy donors provided the samples, though records likely missed some immune exposures. The chain combines TRBV4-3 with TRBJ2-1, with a tentative D call TRBD1 (5 bases). Sequenced material: PBMCs. The sequence derives from a male donor in good health and CMV-seronegative. The CDR3 DNA sequence: TGCGCCAGCAGCCAAGAATTGATGACAGATCCCTACAATGAGCAGTTCTTC. Translation gives CASSQELMTDPYNEQFF.